This T cell receptor beta chain was sequenced in a study of regulatory T cells in long-lasting Graves disease. Time point specified: newly diagnosed GD, antithyroid drugs for less than 3 months. Generation of the TCR library employed RNA extracted from PBMCs. Enrollment of patients was through an endocrinology department in Xi'an, China. About this clonotype: The antigen is undetermined.

Combining iRepertoire HTBI primers with Arm-PCR of CDR3 regions, the authors built TCR beta libraries. One entry per CDR3 protein results from TCRdb running MiXCR on the multiplex PCR reads. The sample has 370,000 or so distinct CDR3 sequences, roughly 16% seen once. The CDR3 loop spans 17 amino acids. Trimming cost V 2 bases and J 2 bases, with 16 bases left between them. The V gene's germline CDR1 is KGHSH and CDR2 LQKENI. General study results and limits: New patients shared over 900 public clonotypes, and persistent patients shared more, with around 2,600.

The same sample was also used in a study of T cells in Graves' hyperthyroidism and ophthalmopathy. That paper notes: Diagnoses rested on clinical symptoms, serum thyroxine and TRAb, thyroid ultrasound and orbital computed tomography. Primed by the HTBI set, a first-round RT-PCR was run on the TCR CDR3.

This receptor was obtained from a woman aged 18-29 years with Graves disease. This specimen consisted of peripheral blood mononuclear cells (PBMCs), obtained at new diagnosis, from a patient treated with antithyroid drugs. The rearrangement uses TRBV18 and TRBJ2-1, with D maybe TRBD2 (6 bases). The CDR3 nucleotides read TGTGCCAGCTCACCAAGGATTCAGCGGGTTGCCTACAATGAGCAGTTCTTC. This sequence encodes CASSPRIQRVAYNEQFF.